A selection of T cell receptor beta chains follows, all from one sample in a study of T cell responses to AZD1222 COVID-19 vaccine. TCRdb keeps only in-frame clones here, not all; method: immunoSEQ multiplex PCR. Here the sample spans about 120,000 clones, roughly 89% being singletons. Sequencing used peripheral blood, obtained 28 days after the second AZD1222 dose. All receptors derive from an adult who received the AZD1222 COVID-19 vaccine. The CDR3 runs from the conserved cysteine through the conserved F or W.

J: TRBJ2-5
V: TRBV5-1
CDR3: CASSLSWGHQETQYF

J: TRBJ1-3
V: TRBV7-2
CDR3: CASSLGGNTIYF

J: TRBJ1-2
V: TRBV12-5
CDR3: CASSTGNYGYTF

J: TRBJ2-7
V: TRBV2
CDR3: CASRGTGTGTYEQYF

J: TRBJ1-2
V: TRBV5-8
CDR3: CASSPGGGYTF

J: TRBJ1-5
V: TRBV5-1
CDR3: CASSLDREPQHF

J: TRBJ2-7
V: TRBV19
CDR3: CASSIAGFHEQYF

J: TRBJ2-7
V: TRBV4-3
CDR3: CASSQDSMGRSYEQYF

J: TRBJ2-3
V: TRBV5-8
CDR3: CASSLAVAGGITDTQYF

J: TRBJ1-4
V: TRBV19
CDR3: CASSMNGNEKLFF

J: TRBJ2-7
V: TRBV20-1
CDR3: CSALPSYEQYF

J: TRBJ1-3
V: TRBV4-3
CDR3: CASRGSETSGNTIYF

J: TRBJ2-3
V: TRBV19
CDR3: CASSWDGRDTQYF

J: TRBJ1-5
V: TRBV5-1
CDR3: CASSSSPGQGNQPQHF

J: TRBJ2-3
V: TRBV7-8
CDR3: CASTPGGGDTQYF

J: TRBJ1-1
V: TRBV3-1/TRBV3-2
CDR3: CASSQDTVNTEAFF

J: TRBJ2-1
V: TRBV29-1
CDR3: CSVSSGTLRQFF

J: TRBJ2-7
V: TRBV9
CDR3: CASSISRRPYEQYF

J: TRBJ2-2
V: TRBV29-1
CDR3: CSVGWGSDGELFF

J: TRBJ2-7
V: TRBV7-8
CDR3: CASSQGQGHSYEQYF

J: TRBJ1-3
V: TRBV27
CDR3: CASSPQGIGNTIYF

J: TRBJ2-5
V: TRBV23-1
CDR3: CASSQTGSQETQYF

J: TRBJ2-7
V: TRBV18
CDR3: CASSAGSGWEQYF

J: TRBJ1-3
V: TRBV5-4
CDR3: CASSLGSPSGNTIYF

J: TRBJ2-2
V: TRBV9
CDR3: CASSAGVNTGELFF

J: TRBJ2-5
V: TRBV11-3
CDR3: CASSLDVQETQYF

J: TRBJ1-2
V: TRBV4-2
CDR3: CASSQVNTGGMFYGYTF

J: TRBJ1-6
V: TRBV3-1/TRBV3-2
CDR3: CASRGGQGPSPLHF

J: TRBJ2-7
V: TRBV10-2
CDR3: CASSEPAGGLDEQYF

J: TRBJ1-4
V: TRBV7-9
CDR3: CASSFQGFEKLFF

J: TRBJ2-2
V: TRBV5-5
CDR3: CASSFFLGFGELFF

J: TRBJ2-7
V: TRBV5-5
CDR3: CASNAPGQGSSEQYF

J: TRBJ1-1
V: TRBV5-1
CDR3: CASSFKVNTEAFF

J: TRBJ2-1
V: TRBV20-1
CDR3: CSASGNNEQFF

J: TRBJ1-6
V: TRBV6-5
CDR3: CASSYSRGHNSPLHF

J: TRBJ2-1
V: TRBV7-3
CDR3: CASSPSLGGVGYNEQFF

J: TRBJ1-1
V: TRBV9
CDR3: CASSSGLNTEAFF

J: TRBJ2-5
V: TRBV11-3
CDR3: CASSLGPSETQYF

J: TRBJ1-1
V: TRBV3-1/TRBV3-2
CDR3: CASSQEGARGNTEAFF

J: TRBJ2-1
V: TRBV2
CDR3: CADSSQGVSEQFF

J: TRBJ2-1
V: TRBV7-9
CDR3: CASSPLSRADNEQFF

J: TRBJ1-4
V: TRBV18
CDR3: CASSLTQVGAATNEKLFF

J: TRBJ1-1
V: TRBV2
CDR3: CASSERGSEAFF

J: TRBJ2-3
V: TRBV5-1
CDR3: CASSLGVSRTDTQYF

J: TRBJ1-1
V: TRBV21-1
CDR3: CASSTTPSDRVLLAFF

J: TRBJ1-2
V: TRBV7-2
CDR3: CASSLRPVAYGYTF

J: TRBJ1-2
V: TRBV9
CDR3: CASGLHPNYGYTF

J: TRBJ2-2
V: TRBV5-1
CDR3: CASSLDWEGLADYYRELFF

J: TRBJ2-3
V: TRBV5-5
CDR3: CAPIGDTQYF

J: TRBJ2-5
V: TRBV10-3
CDR3: CAISDGTGASETQYF

J: TRBJ1-1
V: TRBV5-1
CDR3: CASSFAENTEAFF

J: TRBJ2-7
V: TRBV10-2
CDR3: CASGSGGPHYEQYF